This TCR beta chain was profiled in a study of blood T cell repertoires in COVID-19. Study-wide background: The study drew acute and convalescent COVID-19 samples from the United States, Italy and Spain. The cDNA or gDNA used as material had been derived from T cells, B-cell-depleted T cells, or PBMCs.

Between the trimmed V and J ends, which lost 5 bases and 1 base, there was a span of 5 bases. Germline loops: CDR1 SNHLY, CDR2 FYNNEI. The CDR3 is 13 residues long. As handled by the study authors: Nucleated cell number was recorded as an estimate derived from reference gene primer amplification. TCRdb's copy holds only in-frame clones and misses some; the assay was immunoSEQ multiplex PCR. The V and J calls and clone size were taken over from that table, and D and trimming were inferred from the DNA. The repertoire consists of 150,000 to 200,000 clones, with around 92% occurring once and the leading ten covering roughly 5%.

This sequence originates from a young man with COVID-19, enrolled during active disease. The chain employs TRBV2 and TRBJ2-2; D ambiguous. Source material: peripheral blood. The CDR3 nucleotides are TGTGCCAGCAGTACAGTGAACACCGGGGAGCTGTTTTTT. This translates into CASSTVNTGELFF.